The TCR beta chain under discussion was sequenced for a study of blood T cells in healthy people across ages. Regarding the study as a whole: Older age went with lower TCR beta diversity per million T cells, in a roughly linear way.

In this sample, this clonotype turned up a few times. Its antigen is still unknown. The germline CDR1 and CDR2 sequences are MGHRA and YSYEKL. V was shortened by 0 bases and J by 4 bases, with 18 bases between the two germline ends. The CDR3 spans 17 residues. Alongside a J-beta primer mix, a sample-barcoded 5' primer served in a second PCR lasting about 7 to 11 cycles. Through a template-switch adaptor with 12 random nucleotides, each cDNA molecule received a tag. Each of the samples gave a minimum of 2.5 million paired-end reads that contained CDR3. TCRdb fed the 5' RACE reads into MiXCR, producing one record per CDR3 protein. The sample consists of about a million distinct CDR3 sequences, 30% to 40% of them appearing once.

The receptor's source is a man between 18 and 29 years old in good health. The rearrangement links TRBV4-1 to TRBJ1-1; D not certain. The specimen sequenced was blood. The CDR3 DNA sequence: TGCGCCAGCAGCCAAGATGCGGGGTTGGCCCGTGGCACTGAAGCTTTCTTT. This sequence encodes CASSQDAGLARGTEAFF.